The rows below give T cell receptor beta chains drawn from one sample of a study of technical replicates of blood from several donors. Profiling relied on immunoSEQ multiplex PCR, and the TCRdb table lists in-frame clones only, not all of them. Of more than 65,000 clones in the sample, around nine tenths were seen once. Sequences were obtained from T cells isolated from PBMCs. Receptors originate from a human donor in good health. The conserved cysteine and the conserved F or W are not part of the CDR3 here. Each record gives: CDR3 protein, clone size, V gene, J gene. Some rows have no size entry. The others give once, few or many, or a class for an expanded clone.

CDR3 protein: ASSVGTTYGYT
clone size: NA
V gene: TRBV9
J gene: TRBJ1-2

CDR3 protein: ASSGGTGGKFGEQY
clone size: NA
V gene: TRBV5-5
J gene: TRBJ2-7

CDR3 protein: ASSEYRGNQPQH
clone size: NA
V gene: TRBV6-1
J gene: TRBJ1-5

CDR3 protein: ASSEDIQEY
clone size: NA
V gene: TRBV21-1
J gene: TRBJ2-7

CDR3 protein: ASSLVWQINQPQH
clone size: NA
V gene: TRBV5-5
J gene: TRBJ1-5

CDR3 protein: AWSVGLEYNEQF
clone size: NA
V gene: TRBV30
J gene: TRBJ2-1

CDR3 protein: ASTNRGDPSNQPQH
clone size: NA
V gene: TRBV28
J gene: TRBJ1-5

CDR3 protein: ASSRDRVVGKNIQY
clone size: NA
V gene: TRBV7-9
J gene: TRBJ2-4

CDR3 protein: ASSPLQENTEAF
clone size: NA
V gene: TRBV19
J gene: TRBJ1-1

CDR3 protein: ASNPTETKNEQF
clone size: NA
V gene: TRBV4-1
J gene: TRBJ2-1

CDR3 protein: ASSLVAGSLSGNTIY
clone size: NA
V gene: TRBV7-2
J gene: TRBJ1-3

CDR3 protein: ASSRDRGLSSYEQY
clone size: NA
V gene: TRBV21-1
J gene: TRBJ2-7

CDR3 protein: ASSLGPQGYEQY
clone size: NA
V gene: TRBV11-2
J gene: TRBJ2-7

CDR3 protein: AISEVRGGETQY
clone size: NA
V gene: TRBV10-3
J gene: TRBJ2-5

CDR3 protein: ASSLEAVPNQPQH
clone size: NA
V gene: TRBV11-2
J gene: TRBJ1-5

CDR3 protein: ASSDTQGSYEKLF
clone size: NA
V gene: TRBV6-6
J gene: TRBJ1-4

CDR3 protein: ASSQEASGGDEQF
clone size: NA
V gene: TRBV4-2
J gene: TRBJ2-1

CDR3 protein: ATAGGETEAF
clone size: NA
V gene: TRBV10-3
J gene: TRBJ1-1

CDR3 protein: ASSPTSGRASNEQF
clone size: NA
V gene: TRBV5-4
J gene: TRBJ2-1

CDR3 protein: ASSPGSGYEQY
clone size: NA
V gene: TRBV27
J gene: TRBJ2-7

CDR3 protein: ASSVLAGGYNEQF
clone size: NA
V gene: TRBV9
J gene: TRBJ2-1

CDR3 protein: ASSLRYGYT
clone size: NA
V gene: TRBV28
J gene: TRBJ1-2

CDR3 protein: ASAFTGANTEAF
clone size: once
V gene: TRBV27
J gene: TRBJ1-1

CDR3 protein: ASSSTDRLNQPQH
clone size: NA
V gene: TRBV7-9
J gene: TRBJ1-5

CDR3 protein: ASSSGHFSYEKLF
clone size: NA
V gene: TRBV5-1
J gene: TRBJ1-4

CDR3 protein: ASSGDRRKSSYEQY
clone size: NA
V gene: TRBV6-1
J gene: TRBJ2-7

CDR3 protein: ASSGSRENEQF
clone size: NA
V gene: TRBV27
J gene: TRBJ2-1

CDR3 protein: ASRTGDTEAF
clone size: NA
V gene: TRBV6-1
J gene: TRBJ1-1

CDR3 protein: ASSLVSETQY
clone size: NA
V gene: TRBV5-6
J gene: TRBJ2-5

CDR3 protein: ASSQDYRRELDNEQF
clone size: NA
V gene: TRBV4-1
J gene: TRBJ2-1

CDR3 protein: ASSILGQAVSGNTIY
clone size: NA
V gene: TRBV19
J gene: TRBJ1-3

CDR3 protein: ASSFLGERNGYT
clone size: once
V gene: TRBV28
J gene: TRBJ1-2

CDR3 protein: ASSQPLAGYSTDTQY
clone size: NA
V gene: TRBV14
J gene: TRBJ2-3

CDR3 protein: ASRGGVANTGELF
clone size: once
V gene: TRBV19
J gene: TRBJ2-2

CDR3 protein: AWSVGGAEKLF
clone size: NA
V gene: TRBV30
J gene: TRBJ1-4

CDR3 protein: ASSLGQAPYGYT
clone size: NA
V gene: TRBV7-9
J gene: TRBJ1-2

CDR3 protein: ASSLFSRDNQPQH
clone size: NA
V gene: TRBV27
J gene: TRBJ1-5

CDR3 protein: ASSGGPAGLQETQY
clone size: NA
V gene: TRBV9
J gene: TRBJ2-5

CDR3 protein: ASRRGGTGVYGYT
clone size: NA
V gene: TRBV28
J gene: TRBJ1-2

CDR3 protein: ASSLNPPWTVPQETQY
clone size: NA
V gene: TRBV11-3
J gene: TRBJ2-5

CDR3 protein: SVEITGRYNEQF
clone size: NA
V gene: TRBV29-1
J gene: TRBJ2-1

CDR3 protein: ASSAVQGSGNTIY
clone size: NA
V gene: TRBV5-1
J gene: TRBJ1-3

CDR3 protein: ASSFGQLDQF
clone size: NA
V gene: TRBV11-2
J gene: TRBJ2-1